Shown below are 2 T cell receptor beta chains from a single sample sequenced in a study of shared clonotypes between healthy human individuals. Produced via immunoSEQ multiplex PCR; TCRdb's table is partial and in-frame only. The data contain a few hundred thousand clones, roughly 80% of them seen just once; the ten biggest clones take up about 12%. The specimen sequenced was PBMCs. These receptors all stem from a woman aged 35 to 49 in good health. Some clones in this sample may be carry-over from other donors' samples.

This clone was seen once. This sequence joins TRBV5-1 and TRBJ2-5; weak D call: TRBD2 (6 bases). V lost 1 base, J lost 5 bases, and 12 bases lay in between. CDR3 length equals 14 residues. CDR1 SGHRS and CDR2 YFSETQ come from the germline V gene. The CDR3 region is CASSLLGRQETQYF. The CDR3 DNA reads TGCGCCAGCAGCTTGTTGGGGAGGCAGGAGACCCAGTACTTC.

This chain uses TRBV5-1 with TRBJ2-3; TRBD2 matches at 14 bases. The CDR3 loop spans 17 amino acids. Losses at the gene ends were 4 bases for V and 5 bases for J; bases not matched to a gene: 9. Germline loops: CDR1 SGHRS, CDR2 YFSETQ. CDR3 sequence (DNA): TGCGCCAGCAGCAGCGGACTAGCGGGAGGTGTCCTAGATACGCAGTATTTT. It translates to CASSSGLAGGVLDTQYF.